The 30 T cell receptor beta chains listed next were all sequenced from one sample in a study of PD-L1 blockade in urothelial cancer. Sequenced by immunoSEQ multiplex PCR; TCRdb stores in-frame clones only, minus some. The sample includes fewer than 75,000 clones, 80% to 90% of them seen just once. The source was PBMCs, collected around atezolizumab (anti-PD-L1) treatment. Source of these receptors: a man aged 65 to 79 with urothelial cancer.

This clone has just one count. V is TRBV25-1 and J is TRBJ2-3, with D unresolved. CDR1 and CDR2 from the germline V gene are MGHDK and SYGVNS. V was pared by 3 bases and J by 3 bases, with 10 bases between. The CDR3 length is 14 residues. DNA of the CDR3: TGTGCCAGCAGTGAGGCCTTTCCTACAGATACGCAGTATTTT. Residues: CASSEAFPTDTQYF. Full variable domain (rest looked up from reference TRBV25-1 and TRBJ2-3): EADIYQTPRYLVIGTGKKITLECSQTMGHDKMYWYQQDPGMELHLIHYSYGVNSTEKGDLSSESTVSRIRTEHFPLTLESARPSHTSQYLCASSEAFPTDTQYFGPGTRLTVL.

This clone was detected a few times. J is TRBJ2-4 and V is TRBV6-1, with D perhaps TRBD1 (6 bases). The CDR3 length is 12 residues. CDR1 and CDR2 (germline): MNHNS, SASEGT. Trimming took off 2 bases at V and 8 bases at J, with 7 bases between the two ends. This CDR3 reads CASSENRDIQYF. In DNA, the CDR3 is TGTGCCAGCAGTGAAAACAGGGACATTCAGTACTTC.

CDR3 nucleotides: TGTGCCACCAGCAGAGAGGCAGGCTCGAACACCGGGGAGCTGTTTTTT. Translation gives CATSREAGSNTGELFF. V and J are TRBV15 and TRBJ2-2; no definite D call. V dropped 0 bases and J dropped 0 bases, with 8 bases sitting between them. Per the germline V gene, CDR1 is LNHNV and CDR2 is YYDKDF (reference sequence). There are 16 residues in the CDR3.

This rearrangement joins TRBV28 to TRBJ2-6; the D gene is possibly TRBD1 (6 bases). The V gene's germline CDR1 is MDHEN and CDR2 SYDVKM. The ends were cut back, 3 bases at V and 2 bases at J, with 14 bases in the middle. The CDR3 totals 17 residues. The CDR3 is CASSLQGWVAGANVLTF. In DNA form, the CDR3 reads TGTGCCAGCAGTTTGCAGGGGTGGGTAGCTGGGGCCAACGTCCTGACTTTC.

This sequence joins TRBV7-9 and TRBJ2-1, with 13 bases identical to TRBD2. The CDR3 is 16 amino acids. The V and J ends lost 4 bases and 10 bases, in that order; junction bases with no gene match: 10. Per the germline V gene, CDR1 is SEHNR and CDR2 is FQNEAQ (reference sequence). CDR3 nucleotides: TGTGCCAGCAGCTCAGAAGGACTAGCGGGAGCGGGCGAGCAGTTCTTC. Its translation: CASSSEGLAGAGEQFF. The variable domain in full, with the rest retrieved from reference TRBV7-9 and TRBJ2-1, is DTGVSQNPRHKITKRGQNVTFRCDPISEHNRLYWYRQTLGQGPEFLTYFQNEAQLEKSRLLSDRFSAERPKGSFSTLEIQRTEQGDSAMYLCASSSEGLAGAGEQFFGPGTRLTVL.

This chain links TRBV7-5 with TRBJ2-7; TRBD2, the table's D call, was not compared with the DNA. TRBV7-5 is given as a pseudogene. The CDR3 totals 18 residues. CDR3 sequence (DNA): TGTGTCAGAAGCTTTTATAGGGACTGGCTAGGCCCTTTGGCTTGGCAGTACTTC. It specifies CVRSFYRDWLGPLAWQYF.

The gene calls are TRBV4-2 and TRBJ1-1, with 8 nucleotides matching TRBD1. J gave up 6 bases and V 4 bases, and 7 bases lay outside the gene matches. Germline V CDR1 and CDR2: LGHNA, YNFKEQ. The CDR3 consists of 14 residues. The CDR3 protein is CASSRTGNYPEAFF. For the CDR3, the DNA is TGTGCCAGCAGCCGGACAGGGAATTACCCTGAAGCTTTCTTT.

The rearrangement uses TRBV15 and TRBJ1-2; D is unresolved. The CDR3 runs to 12 residues. CDR1 and CDR2 from the germline V gene are LNHNV and YYDKDF (reference sequence). The germline V and J ends were trimmed by 3 bases and 3 bases, with 5 bases remaining between them. The CDR3 nucleotides read TGTGCCACCAGCAGCCAGGACTATGGCTACACCTTC. Protein product: CATSSQDYGYTF.

The rearrangement links TRBV6-6 to TRBJ2-2; unclear D gene. The CDR3 sequence is 13 residues long. The germline V and J ends were trimmed by 6 bases and 5 bases, with 10 bases remaining between them. Germline V gene sequence: CDR1 MNHNY, CDR2 SVGAGI (reference sequence). The CDR3 nucleotides read TGTGCCAGCAGGGGCCTATGGACCGGGGAGCTGTTTTTT. Its translation is CASRGLWTGELFF.

The chain employs TRBV2 and TRBJ2-1; TRBD2 matches 12 bases. V lost 10 bases and J lost 2; bases outside the gene matches: 3. From germline, CDR1 is SNHLY and CDR2 FYNNEI. The CDR3 is 14 residues long. The CDR3 coding sequence is TGTGCCACCAGGACTAGCGGGACCTACAATGAGCAGTTCTTC. Encoded protein: CATRTSGTYNEQFF.

V is TRBV4-2 and J is TRBJ2-1, with TRBD2 matching 9 bases. CDR3 size: 16 residues. V gave up 2 bases and J gave up 6 bases; unmatched junction bases: 8. Germline V CDR1 and CDR2: LGHNA, YNFKEQ. CDR3 protein: CASSQTGQREVNEQFF. CDR3 bases: TGTGCCAGCAGCCAAACGGGCCAGCGGGAGGTCAATGAGCAGTTCTTC.

This chain links TRBV4-1 with TRBJ2-2; 8 positions match TRBD1. V shed 1 base, J shed 5 bases, and the junction held 6 bases outside the gene matches. Germline assignment: CDR1 MGHRA and CDR2 YSYEKL. The CDR3 is 16 amino acids. The CDR3 protein is CASSQVTDRETGELFF. The DNA for the CDR3 is TGCGCCAGCAGCCAAGTAACGGACAGGGAAACCGGGGAGCTGTTTTTT.

The CDR3, as DNA: TGTGCCAGCTCATCCGACAGGGGGGACGAGCAGTACTTC. The encoded protein is CASSSDRGDEQYF. The chain joins TRBV18 to TRBJ2-7; the match to TRBD1 covers 9 bases. CDR3 size: 13 residues. Per germline, CDR1 KGHSH and CDR2 LQKENI. Trimming took 5 bases from V and 5 from J; bases not matched to a gene: 4. The whole variable domain, filled in from reference TRBV18 and TRBJ2-7, reads NAGVMQNPRHLVRRRGQEARLRCSPMKGHSHVYWYRQLPEEGLKFMVYLQKENIIDESGMPKERFSAEFPKEGPSILRIQQVVRGDSAAYFCASSSDRGDEQYFGPGTRLTVT.

The V gene is TRBV9, the J gene TRBJ2-1; 8 nucleotides agree with TRBD2. Per the germline V gene, CDR1 is SGDLS and CDR2 is YYNGEE. The CDR3 length is 16 residues. With V trimmed by 0 bases and J by 7 bases, 9 bases remained unmatched. The CDR3 coding sequence is TGTGCCAGCAGCGTAGTCGGAGCGGGAGCTGTAAATGAGCAGTTCTTC. This sequence encodes CASSVVGAGAVNEQFF.

The chain couples TRBV21-1 to TRBJ2-3; the table's D call, TRBD1, was not checked against the DNA. TRBV21-1 is tagged as a pseudogene. This CDR3 has 15 amino acids. The CDR3 region has the DNA TGTGCCAGCAGTCAGGGGGCCTCTAGCACAGATACGCAGTATTTT. Protein: CASSQGASSTDTQYF.

In its sample, this clone was seen once. The V gene is TRBV27, the J gene TRBJ2-1; TRBD2 agrees at 11 bases. The germline gives CDR1 MNHEY, CDR2 SMNVEV (reference sequence). CDR3 length: 16 residues. Trimming at V came to 3 bases and at J to 5 bases, leaving 6 bases not matched to a gene. CDR3 sequence reads: CASSFIAGGGNNEQFF. CDR3 coding DNA: TGTGCCAGCAGTTTCATAGCGGGAGGGGGGAACAATGAGCAGTTCTTC.

The chain couples TRBV2 to TRBJ2-7, with 12 bases matching TRBD2. CDR1 is SNHLY, CDR2 FYNNEI, per germline. V trimming: 7 bases; J trimming: 3 bases; junction bases outside the gene matches: 7. The length of the CDR3 is 15 residues. CDR3 DNA: TGTGCCAGCACATTGACTAGCGGGAGTGGCTACGAGCAGTACTTC. The encoded protein is CASTLTSGSGYEQYF.

This chain connects TRBV7-2 to TRBJ2-6; 9 nucleotides align to TRBD1. The CDR3 contains 17 residues. Germline CDR1 is SGHTA and CDR2 is FQGNSA. V lost 5 bases to trimming and J lost 2 bases; unmatched junction nucleotides: 7. The CDR3 nucleotides read TGTGCCAGCAGCCCCGGACAGGGGAGGACTGGGGCCAACGTCCTGACTTTC. Residues: CASSPGQGRTGANVLTF.

This sequence joins TRBV5-6 and TRBJ1-1; 7 bases line up with TRBD1. Germline V CDR1 and CDR2: SGHDT, YYEEEE. The CDR3 is 14 amino acids. J gave up 0 bases and V 4 bases, and 3 bases lay outside the gene matches. The CDR3 DNA follows: TGTGCCAGCAGCCGACAGGGTGTGAACACTGAAGCTTTCTTT. Translated: CASSRQGVNTEAFF.

CDR3 residues: CASSQLGLAGLETQYF. DNA of the CDR3: TGCGCCAGCAGCCAACTCGGACTAGCGGGGTTAGAGACCCAGTACTTC. The chain is built from TRBV4-1 and TRBJ2-5; 12 bases agree with TRBD2. Germline loops: CDR1 MGHRA, CDR2 YSYEKL. The CDR3 covers 16 residues. J was trimmed by 4 bases and V by 2 bases; bases with no gene match: 5.

V usage is TRBV4-1 and J usage is TRBJ2-3; D might be TRBD2 (6 bases). Trimming left V 0 bases short and J 4 bases short, with 17 bases between. The CDR3 is 17 residues long. The germline V gene has CDR1 MGHRA and CDR2 YSYEKL. CDR3 loop: CASSQELGGTVSDTQYF. DNA of the CDR3: TGCGCCAGCAGCCAAGAATTGGGCGGGACTGTGTCAGATACGCAGTATTTT.

The gene calls are TRBV30 and TRBJ2-7; weak D call: TRBD1 (5 bases). Germline V gene lookup returns CDR1 GTSNPN and CDR2 SVGIG (reference sequence). The CDR3 totals 12 residues. Trimming removed 3 bases from V and 7 bases from J, with 13 bases in between. The DNA for the CDR3 is TGTGCCTGGAGCTCGTGGCAGGGAGAGCAGTACTTC. It translates to CAWSSWQGEQYF.

The V gene is TRBV7-2, the J gene TRBJ2-1; 8 nucleotides match TRBD1. This CDR3 is built from 13 residues. V lost 3 bases to trimming and J lost 14 bases; unmatched junction nucleotides: 9. CDR1 and CDR2 from the germline V gene are SGHTA and FQGNSA. The CDR3 region is CASSFDLQGVEFF. CDR3 sequence (DNA): TGTGCCAGCAGCTTCGACCTACAGGGGGTCGAGTTCTTC.

The chain is built from TRBV7-9 and TRBJ2-5, with 10 bases identical to TRBD2. Trimming removed 5 bases from V and 3 bases from J; junction bases left unmatched: 12. This CDR3 is built from 17 residues. The V gene's germline CDR1 is SEHNR and CDR2 FQNEAQ (reference sequence). As DNA, the CDR3 is TGTGCCAGCAGCCACGGGGGACTAGCGAAACGGAAAGAGACCCAGTACTTC. It specifies CASSHGGLAKRKETQYF. The full variable domain, completed using reference TRBV7-9 and TRBJ2-5, is DTGVSQNPRHKITKRGQNVTFRCDPISEHNRLYWYRQTLGQGPEFLTYFQNEAQLEKSRLLSDRFSAERPKGSFSTLEIQRTEQGDSAMYLCASSHGGLAKRKETQYFGPGTRLLVL.

This chain uses TRBV27 with TRBJ2-7; TRBD2 matches 10 bases. CDR1 is MNHEY, CDR2 SMNVEV, per germline (reference sequence). There are 18 residues in the CDR3. J lost 5 bases, V lost 3 bases, and 16 bases had no gene match. The CDR3 loop is CASSFLPSLAGDPHEQYF. The CDR3 region has the DNA TGTGCCAGCAGTTTTCTCCCAAGTCTAGCGGGAGACCCCCACGAGCAGTACTTC.

About this clone: Other nucleotide sequences in the sample specify the same CDR3. The chain carries TRBV7-3 and TRBJ2-2; D possibly corresponds to TRBD2 (6 bases). CDR3 length: 13 amino acids. Trimming pared 3 bases from V and 5 bases from J, leaving 7 bases between. Germline loops: CDR1 SGHTA, CDR2 FQGTGA. CDR3 nucleotides: TGTGCCAGCAGCTTCGGAGGGACCGGGGAGCTGTTTTTT. The encoded protein is CASSFGGTGELFF.

The V call is TRBV13, the J call TRBJ2-1, with D possibly matching TRBD1 (6 bases). Germline CDR1 is PRHDT and CDR2 is FYEKMQ (reference sequence). The V and J ends lost 0 bases and 10 bases respectively, with 13 bases between them. The CDR3 length is 14 residues. The CDR3 sequence: CASSLGLVGGEQFF. CDR3 sequence (DNA): TGTGCCAGCAGCTTAGGGCTAGTAGGGGGAGAGCAGTTCTTC.

The chain has TRBV5-5 and TRBJ2-5; a possible D gene is TRBD2 (7 bases). V shed 3 bases and J shed 4 bases, with 19 bases lying between them. The CDR3 extends over 16 amino acids. Germline CDR1 SGHKS, CDR2 YYEKEE (reference sequence). CDR3 sequence reads: CASSSAGAYSGETQYF. CDR3 sequence (DNA): TGTGCCAGCAGCTCGGCGGGGGCCTACTCCGGAGAGACCCAGTACTTC.

The chain is built from TRBV18 and TRBJ1-2; 8 nucleotides align to TRBD1. The CDR3 is made up of 16 amino acids. CDR1 KGHSH and CDR2 LQKENI come from the germline V gene. V dropped 1 base and J dropped 3; count of bases not matched to a gene: 7. The CDR3 loop reads CASSPLETGAYYGYTF. CDR3 DNA: TGTGCCAGCTCACCACTAGAGACAGGGGCCTACTATGGCTACACCTTC.

The rearrangement links TRBV19 to TRBJ1-5, with D perhaps matching TRBD1 (6 bases). Deletions cut 4 bases from V and 9 bases from J, with 16 bases between. The CDR3 length is 14 residues. Per germline, CDR1 LNHDA and CDR2 SQIVND (reference sequence). The CDR3 coding sequence is TGTGCCAGTAGTACCCAGACAGGCTCAAGGCCCCAGCATTTT. The encoded protein is CASSTQTGSRPQHF.